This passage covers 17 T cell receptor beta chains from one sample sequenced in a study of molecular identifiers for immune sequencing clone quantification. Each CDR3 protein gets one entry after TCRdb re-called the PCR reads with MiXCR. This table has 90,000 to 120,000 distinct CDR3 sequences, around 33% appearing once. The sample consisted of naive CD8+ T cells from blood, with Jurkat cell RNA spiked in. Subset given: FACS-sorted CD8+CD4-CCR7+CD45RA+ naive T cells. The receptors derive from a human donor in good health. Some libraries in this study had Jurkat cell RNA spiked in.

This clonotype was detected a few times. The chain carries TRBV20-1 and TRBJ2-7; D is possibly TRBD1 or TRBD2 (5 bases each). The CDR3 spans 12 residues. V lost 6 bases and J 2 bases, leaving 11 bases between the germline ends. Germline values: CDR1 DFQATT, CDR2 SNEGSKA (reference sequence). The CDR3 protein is CSAGDGTYEQYF. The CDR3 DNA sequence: TGCAGTGCAGGGGACGGGACCTACGAGCAGTACTTC.

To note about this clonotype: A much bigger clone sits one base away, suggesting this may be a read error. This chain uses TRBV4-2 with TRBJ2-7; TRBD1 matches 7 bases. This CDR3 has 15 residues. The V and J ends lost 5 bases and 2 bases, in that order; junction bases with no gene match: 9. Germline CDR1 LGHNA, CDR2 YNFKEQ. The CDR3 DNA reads TGTGCCAGCAGCTTAAGGAGCGGACAGGCCTACGAGCAGTACTTC. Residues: CASSLRSGQAYEQYF.

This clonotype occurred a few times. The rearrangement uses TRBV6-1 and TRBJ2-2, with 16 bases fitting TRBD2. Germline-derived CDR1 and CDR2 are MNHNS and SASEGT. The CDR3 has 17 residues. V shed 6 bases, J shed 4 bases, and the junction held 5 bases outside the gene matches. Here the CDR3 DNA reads TGTGCCAGCAGGGGACTAGCGGGAGGGCCGGTCACCGGGGAGCTGTTTTTT. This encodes CASRGLAGGPVTGELFF.

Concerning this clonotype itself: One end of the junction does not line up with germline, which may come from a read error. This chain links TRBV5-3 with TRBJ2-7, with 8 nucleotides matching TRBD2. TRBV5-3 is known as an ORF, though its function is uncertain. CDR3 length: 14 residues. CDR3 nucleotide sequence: TGTGCCAGCAGCTTCGGGGGGGCCAACTACGAGCAGTACTTC. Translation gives CASSFGGANYEQYF.

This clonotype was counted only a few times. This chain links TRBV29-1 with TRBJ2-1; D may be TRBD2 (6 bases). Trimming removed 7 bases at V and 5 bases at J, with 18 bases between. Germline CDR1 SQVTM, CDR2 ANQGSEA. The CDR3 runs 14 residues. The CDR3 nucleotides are TGCAGCGCACGGCGCGGGGAACCGAACAATGAGCAGTTCTTC. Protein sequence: CSARRGEPNNEQFF.

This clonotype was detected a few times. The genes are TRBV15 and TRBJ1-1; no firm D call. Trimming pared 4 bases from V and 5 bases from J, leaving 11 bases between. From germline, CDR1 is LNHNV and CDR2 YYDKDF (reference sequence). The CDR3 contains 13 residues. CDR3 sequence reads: CATSKRSGTEAFF. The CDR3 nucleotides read TGTGCCACCAGCAAGAGGTCGGGAACTGAAGCTTTCTTT.

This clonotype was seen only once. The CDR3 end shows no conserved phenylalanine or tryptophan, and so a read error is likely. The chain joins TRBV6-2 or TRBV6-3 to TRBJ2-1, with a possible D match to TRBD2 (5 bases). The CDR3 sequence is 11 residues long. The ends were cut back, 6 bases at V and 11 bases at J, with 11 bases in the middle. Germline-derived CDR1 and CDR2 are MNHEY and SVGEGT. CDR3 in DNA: TGTGCCAGCAGGGAGGCCAAAAAGCAGTTCTCC. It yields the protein CASREAKKQFS.

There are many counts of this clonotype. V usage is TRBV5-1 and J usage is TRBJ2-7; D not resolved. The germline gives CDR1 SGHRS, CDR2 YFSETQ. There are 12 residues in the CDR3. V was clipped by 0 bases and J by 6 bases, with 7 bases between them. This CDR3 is CASSLVGTEQYF. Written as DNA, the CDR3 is TGCGCCAGCAGCTTGGTTGGTACCGAGCAGTACTTC.

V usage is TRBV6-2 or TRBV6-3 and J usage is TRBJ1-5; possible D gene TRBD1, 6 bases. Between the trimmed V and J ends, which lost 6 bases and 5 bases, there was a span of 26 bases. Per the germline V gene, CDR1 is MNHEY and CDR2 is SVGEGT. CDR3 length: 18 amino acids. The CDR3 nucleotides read TGTGCCAGCAGCCCACAGGGTGCGGTGTGGGGGAACGATCAGCCCCAGCATTTT. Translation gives CASSPQGAVWGNDQPQHF.

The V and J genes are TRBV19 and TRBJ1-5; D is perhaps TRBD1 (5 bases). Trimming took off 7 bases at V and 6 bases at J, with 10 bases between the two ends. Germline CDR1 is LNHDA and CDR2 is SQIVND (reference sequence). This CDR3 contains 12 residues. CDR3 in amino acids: CASTEGIQPQHF. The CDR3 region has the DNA TGTGCCAGTACCGAGGGGATTCAGCCCCAGCATTTT.

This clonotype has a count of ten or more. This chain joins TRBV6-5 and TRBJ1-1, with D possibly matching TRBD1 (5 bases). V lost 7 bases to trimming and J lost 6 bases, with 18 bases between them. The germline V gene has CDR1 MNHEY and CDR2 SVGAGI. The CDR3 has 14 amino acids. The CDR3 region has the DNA TGTGCCAGCATCATAGACGCAGGGTCCTCTGAAGCTTTCTTT. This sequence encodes CASIIDAGSSEAFF.

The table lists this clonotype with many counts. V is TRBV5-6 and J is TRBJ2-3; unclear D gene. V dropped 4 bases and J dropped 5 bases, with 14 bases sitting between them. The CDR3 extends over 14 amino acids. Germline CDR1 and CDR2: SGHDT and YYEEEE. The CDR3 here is CASSMDRSIDTQYF. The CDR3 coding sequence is TGTGCCAGCAGCATGGACCGTTCAATAGATACGCAGTATTTT.

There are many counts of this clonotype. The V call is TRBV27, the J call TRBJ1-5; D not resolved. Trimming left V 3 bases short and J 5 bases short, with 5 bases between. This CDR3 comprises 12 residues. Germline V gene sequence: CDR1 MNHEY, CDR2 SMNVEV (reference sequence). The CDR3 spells CASSFTDQPQHF. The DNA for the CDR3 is TGTGCCAGCAGTTTCACTGATCAGCCCCAGCATTTT.

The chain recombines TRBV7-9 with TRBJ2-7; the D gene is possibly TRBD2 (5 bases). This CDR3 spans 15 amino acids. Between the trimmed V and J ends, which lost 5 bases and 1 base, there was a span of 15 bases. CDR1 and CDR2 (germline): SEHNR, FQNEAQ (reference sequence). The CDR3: CASSPSLARSYEQYF. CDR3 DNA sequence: TGTGCCAGCAGCCCCAGTCTAGCTCGTTCCTACGAGCAGTACTTC.

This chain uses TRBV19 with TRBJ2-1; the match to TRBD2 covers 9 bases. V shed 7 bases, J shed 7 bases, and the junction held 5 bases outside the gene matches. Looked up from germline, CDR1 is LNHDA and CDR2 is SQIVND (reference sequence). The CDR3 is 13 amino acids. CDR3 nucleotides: TGTGCCAGTAAGGGACTAGCTTGGAATGAGCAGTTCTTC. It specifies CASKGLAWNEQFF.

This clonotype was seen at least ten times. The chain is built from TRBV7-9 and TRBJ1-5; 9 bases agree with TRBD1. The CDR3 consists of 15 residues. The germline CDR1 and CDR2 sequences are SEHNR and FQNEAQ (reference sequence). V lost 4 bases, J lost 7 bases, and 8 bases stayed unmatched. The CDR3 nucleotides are TGTGCCAGCAGCTCCGGGGACAGGGTGGACCAGCCCCAGCATTTT. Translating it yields CASSSGDRVDQPQHF.

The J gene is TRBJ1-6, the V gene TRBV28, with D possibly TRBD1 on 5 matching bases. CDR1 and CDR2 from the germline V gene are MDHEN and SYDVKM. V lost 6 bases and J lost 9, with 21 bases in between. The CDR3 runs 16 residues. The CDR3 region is CASSQDISGFGSPLHF. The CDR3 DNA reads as TGTGCCAGCAGCCAAGACATATCAGGGTTCGGTTCACCCCTCCACTTT.